The 11 T cell receptor beta chains below come from one sample, sequenced in a study of T cell responses to AZD1222 COVID-19 vaccine (TCRdb year 2021). Taken with the paper, the label for time point translates to: baseline before first vaccination. Libraries were made using the immunoSEQ multiplex PCR assay. TCRdb's version of the immuneACCESS table is confined to in-frame rearrangements and falls short of the full clone set. An unresolved V gene accounts for under half of the shortfall where checked; the remainder is of unknown origin. Counted in this sample were more than 150,000 clones; approximately 86% of them appeared once. Of the sample, 0.49% falls within the top ten clones. Material: peripheral blood, obtained on day 0 of AZD1222 vaccination. These receptors were taken from an adult in good health.

There are a few counts of this clone. The chain carries TRBV19 and TRBJ2-2; D unresolved. The CDR3 has 13 amino acids. The V gene's germline CDR1 is LNHDA and CDR2 SQIVND (reference sequence). Trimming removed 6 bases at V and 2 bases at J, with 7 bases between. CDR3 in amino acids: CASSTFNTGELFF. In DNA, the CDR3 is TGTGCCAGTAGCACCTTCAACACCGGGGAGCTGTTTTTT.

This chain joins TRBV3-1 (or the pseudogene TRBV3-2) and TRBJ1-5; D ambiguous. Looked up from germline, CDR1 is LGHDT and CDR2 is YNNKEL (reference sequence). V was pared by 0 bases and J by 11 bases, with 14 bases between. This CDR3 is 14 amino acids long. The DNA of the CDR3 is TGTGCCAGCAGCCAAGACGGATCCGTGGGATCCCAGCATTTT. Amino acid sequence: CASSQDGSVGSQHF.

The chain joins TRBV30 to TRBJ2-7; D is perhaps TRBD1 (5 bases). V gave up 6 bases and J gave up 2 bases, with 14 bases separating them. This CDR3 contains 13 residues. Looked up from germline, CDR1 is GTSNPN and CDR2 is SVGIG (reference sequence). The CDR3 DNA reads as TGTGCCTGCTTCGGCAGGGTCCCCTACGAGCAGTACTTC. Protein sequence: CACFGRVPYEQYF.

This chain links TRBV14 with TRBJ1-6; 7 bases match TRBD1. CDR3 length equals 15 residues. Germline-derived CDR1 and CDR2 are SGHDN and FVKESK. V shed 1 base, J shed 8 bases, and the junction held 5 bases outside the gene matches. CDR3 DNA: TGTGCCAGCAGCCAAGTTGACAGGGACCATTCACCCCTCCACTTT. It translates to CASSQVDRDHSPLHF.

The chain joins TRBV5-1 to TRBJ1-6; 9 nucleotides agree with TRBD1. CDR1 is SGHRS, CDR2 YFSETQ, per germline. V lost 2 bases and J lost 6; bases outside the gene matches: 3. The CDR3 sequence is 15 residues long. CDR3: CASSLGTGPNSPLHF. Written as DNA, the CDR3 is TGCGCCAGCAGCTTAGGGACAGGGCCTAATTCACCCCTCCACTTT.

The V call is TRBV30, the J call TRBJ1-2, with TRBD1 matching over 9 bases. Unmatched junction bases numbered 6, after V lost 5 bases and J lost 8 bases. CDR1 is GTSNPN, CDR2 SVGIG, per germline (reference sequence). The CDR3 loop spans 12 amino acids. CDR3 sequence (DNA): TGTGCCTGGGCGAACAGGGGGCTGGGCTACACCTTC. Encoded protein: CAWANRGLGYTF.

The chain links TRBV2 to TRBJ1-3; no definite D call. In germline, CDR1 is SNHLY, CDR2 FYNNEI. There are 16 residues in the CDR3. Trimming removed 5 bases at V and 0 bases at J, with 14 bases between. CDR3 bases: TGTGCCAGCAGTTCCTCGAGGTCGAGCTCTGGAAACACCATATATTTT. Its translation is CASSSSRSSSGNTIYF.

The CDR3 DNA follows: TGTGCCAGCAGCTTAGCTTTGACTAGGCAAGAGACCCAGTACTTC. It yields the protein CASSLALTRQETQYF. The chain employs TRBV7-6 and TRBJ2-5, with D possibly being TRBD2 (6 bases). The germline V gene encodes CDR1 SGHVS and CDR2 FNYEAQ. The CDR3 has 15 residues. V lost 0 bases and J 2 bases, leaving 10 bases between the germline ends.

The V gene is TRBV19, the J gene TRBJ1-5; D unclear. The V gene's germline CDR1 is LNHDA and CDR2 SQIVND (reference sequence). The CDR3 is 14 amino acids. V was cut by 3 bases and J by 3 bases, with 9 bases left in between. The CDR3 nucleotides are TGTGCCAGTAGTATTACAGAAACCAATCAGCCCCAGCATTTT. Its translation: CASSITETNQPQHF.

This rearrangement joins TRBV7-9 to TRBJ1-1; 7 bases align to TRBD1. From germline, CDR1 is SEHNR and CDR2 FQNEAQ (reference sequence). The CDR3 length is 16 residues. Unmatched junction bases numbered 6, after V lost 2 bases and J lost 0 bases. The CDR3 DNA reads TGTGCCAGCAGCTTATTTCCCGGGACAGTGAACACTGAAGCTTTCTTT. Translation gives CASSLFPGTVNTEAFF.

V usage is TRBV4-1 and J usage is TRBJ1-1; D might be TRBD1 (5 bases). V was cut by 0 bases and J by 5 bases, with 16 bases left in between. In germline, CDR1 is MGHRA, CDR2 YSYEKL. This CDR3 region has 16 residues. CDR3 amino acids: CASSQEGRPGTTEAFF. CDR3 bases: TGCGCCAGCAGCCAAGAGGGCAGGCCAGGGACGACTGAAGCTTTCTTT.